A single sample gave rise to the 3 T cell receptor beta chains below, sequenced in a study of cytomegalovirus exposure and HLA in healthy donors. The PCR made use of 60 Vbeta and 13 Jbeta primers. Repertoires were generated with immunoSEQ multiplex PCR, while TCRdb's copy carries only in-frame clones and drops some. Of approximately 70,000 clones in the sample, about two thirds were seen once. Sequencing was done on a sample of PBMCs. The receptors were gathered from a woman aged 50 to 60 in good health and CMV-seropositive.

This clone showed up just a few times. V gene TRBV30 combines with J gene TRBJ2-5, with 10 bases lining up with TRBD1. This CDR3 comprises 18 residues. Germline lookup yields CDR1 GTSNPN and CDR2 SVGIG (reference sequence). V shed 2 bases and J 0 bases; nucleotides not matched to a gene: 12. As DNA, the CDR3 is TGTGCCTGGAGTCCGGGACAGGGGCCCTTTTGGTACCAAGAGACCCAGTACTTC. This translates into CAWSPGQGPFWYQETQYF.

The chain recombines TRBV4-3 with TRBJ1-1; D is unclear. The CDR3 extends over 17 amino acids. In germline, CDR1 is LGHNA, CDR2 YSLEER. V gave up 0 bases and J gave up 1 base, with 15 bases separating them. CDR3 DNA: TGCGCCAGCAGCCAAGAATGGAGTCCGGAGAAGAACACTGAAGCTTTCTTT. It is translated as CASSQEWSPEKNTEAFF.

The CDR3 coding sequence is TGTGCCACAAGTGCCGGGACTAGTACCTACAATGAGCAGTTCTTC. Protein product: CATSAGTSTYNEQFF. The chain is built from TRBV27 and TRBJ2-1; the match to TRBD2 covers 8 bases. The CDR3 runs 15 residues. After removal of 10 bases from V and 2 bases from J, the junction contained 10 bases not matched to a gene. Germline CDR1 MNHEY, CDR2 SMNVEV (reference sequence).